Shown below are 11 T cell receptor beta chains from a single sample sequenced in a study of blood T cell repertoires in COVID-19. Generated by immunoSEQ multiplex PCR, the TCRdb table keeps only in-frame clones and is missing some. Here the sample spans about 61,000 clones, around 86% being singletons. The source material was peripheral blood. These receptors were taken from a human donor in a cohort sampled during active COVID-19.

CDR3 amino acids: CASSSRGGNTIYF. DNA of the CDR3: TGTGCCAGCAGTTCCCGAGGGGGAAACACCATATATTTT. The genes are TRBV28 and TRBJ1-3, with no clear D. The CDR3 contains 13 residues. Germline loops: CDR1 MDHEN, CDR2 SYDVKM. Trimming shortened V by 4 bases and J by 4 bases, and 8 bases separated the two germline ends. The full variable domain, its missing parts supplied by reference TRBV28 and TRBJ1-3, is DVKVTQSSRYLVKRTGEKVFLECVQDMDHENMFWYRQDPGLGLRLIYFSYDVKMKEKGDIPEGYSVSREKKERFSLILESASTNQTSMYLCASSSRGGNTIYFGEGSWLTVV.

The chain joins TRBV9 to TRBJ1-4; D perhaps matches TRBD1 (6 bases). The CDR3 is 14 amino acids. V was clipped by 7 bases and J by 8 bases, with 18 bases between them. Germline V CDR1 and CDR2: SGDLS, YYNGEE. The CDR3 is CASSAAPGDEKLFF. The CDR3 DNA sequence: TGTGCCAGCTCTGCCGCTCCAGGGGACGAAAAACTGTTTTTT. The variable domain in full, completed from reference TRBV9 and TRBJ1-4, reads DSGVTQTPKHLITATGQRVTLRCSPRSGDLSVYWYQQSLDQGLQFLIQYYNGEERAKGNILERFSAQQFPDLHSELNLSSLELGDSALYFCASSAAPGDEKLFFGSGTQLSVL.

The CDR3: CASSLSGTGRETQYF. Here the CDR3 DNA reads TGTGCCAGCAGTTTAAGCGGGACAGGGCGAGAGACCCAGTACTTC. The genes are TRBV27 and TRBJ2-5; 9 positions match TRBD1. The V segment lost 2 bases and the J segment 4 bases; nucleotides outside the gene matches: 5. The V gene's germline CDR1 is MNHEY and CDR2 SMNVEV (reference sequence). The CDR3 is 15 amino acids.

The rearrangement joins TRBV2 to TRBJ1-1, with D possibly being TRBD1 (5 bases). Trimming stripped 7 bases from V and 2 bases from J, with 14 bases between. CDR3 length: 14 residues. In germline, CDR1 is SNHLY, CDR2 FYNNEI. CDR3 in amino acids: CASIMGGVNTEAFF. CDR3 nucleotide sequence: TGTGCCAGCATCATGGGAGGGGTCAACACTGAAGCTTTCTTT.

The chain employs TRBV28 and TRBJ2-7; tentatively, D is TRBD2 (6 bases). The CDR3 has 15 residues. The germline CDR1 and CDR2 sequences are MDHEN and SYDVKM. The V and J ends lost 7 bases and 0 bases respectively, with 16 bases between them. The CDR3 nucleotides are TGTGCCAGCACCGCGGGCGGGGCCGCCTCCTACGAGCAGTACTTC. Its translation is CASTAGGAASYEQYF.

The chain couples TRBV3-1 (or the pseudogene TRBV3-2) to TRBJ1-2; no clear D. Trimming cost V 1 base and J 7 bases, with 4 bases left between them. The CDR3 totals 11 residues. CDR1 is LGHDT, CDR2 YNNKEL, per germline (reference sequence). In DNA form, the CDR3 reads TGTGCCAGCAGCCAAGGGGCTGGCTACACCTTC. Encoded protein: CASSQGAGYTF.

CDR3 residues: CASSYRTSGTGELFF. CDR3 in DNA: TGTGCCAGCAGCTACAGGACTAGCGGGACCGGGGAGCTGTTTTTT. V usage is TRBV11-3 and J usage is TRBJ2-2; 11 bases match TRBD2. There are 15 residues in the CDR3. The V gene end was trimmed by 4 bases and the J gene end by 5 bases; junction bases not matched to a gene: 3. The germline CDR1 and CDR2 sequences are SGHNT and YENEEA.

The rearrangement uses TRBV5-1 and TRBJ1-1, with TRBD1 matching over 9 bases. Trimming took 4 bases from V and 2 from J; bases not matched to a gene: 3. Germline V gives CDR1 SGHRS, CDR2 YFSETQ. CDR3 length: 14 amino acids. The CDR3, as DNA: TGCGCCAGCAGCCATACAGGGGGCAACACTGAAGCTTTCTTT. Protein sequence: CASSHTGGNTEAFF.

The chain carries TRBV10-3 and TRBJ1-1, with a weak D call TRBD1 (6 bases). V was shortened by 6 bases and J by 2 bases, with 16 bases between the two germline ends. Per the germline V gene, CDR1 is ENHRY and CDR2 is SYGVKD. This CDR3 comprises 15 residues. CDR3 sequence: CAIRPPDRQNTEAFF. The CDR3 DNA reads TGTGCCATCAGGCCTCCGGACAGACAAAACACTGAAGCTTTCTTT.

The J gene is TRBJ2-1, the V gene TRBV30, with no clear D. CDR1 and CDR2 (germline): GTSNPN, SVGIG (reference sequence). V dropped 3 bases and J dropped 3 bases, with 6 bases sitting between them. The CDR3 extends over 12 amino acids. In nucleotides, the CDR3 is TGTGCCTGGAGGTCCAGCTACAATGAGCAGTTCTTC. Translated, it gives CAWRSSYNEQFF.

V and J are TRBV5-1 and TRBJ2-2; 10 bases fit TRBD2. The V segment lost 5 bases and the J segment 3 bases; nucleotides outside the gene matches: 1. CDR1 and CDR2 from the germline V gene are SGHRS and YFSETQ. The CDR3 is 14 amino acids. This CDR3 is CASRLAGYTGELFF. CDR3 in DNA: TGCGCCAGCAGACTAGCGGGATACACCGGGGAGCTGTTTTTT. The full variable domain, its missing parts supplied by reference TRBV5-1 and TRBJ2-2, is KAGVTQTPRYLIKTRGQQVTLSCSPISGHRSVSWYQQTPGQGLQFLFEYFSETQRNKGNFPGRFSGRQFSNSRSEMNVSTLELGDSALYLCASRLAGYTGELFFGEGSRLTVL.